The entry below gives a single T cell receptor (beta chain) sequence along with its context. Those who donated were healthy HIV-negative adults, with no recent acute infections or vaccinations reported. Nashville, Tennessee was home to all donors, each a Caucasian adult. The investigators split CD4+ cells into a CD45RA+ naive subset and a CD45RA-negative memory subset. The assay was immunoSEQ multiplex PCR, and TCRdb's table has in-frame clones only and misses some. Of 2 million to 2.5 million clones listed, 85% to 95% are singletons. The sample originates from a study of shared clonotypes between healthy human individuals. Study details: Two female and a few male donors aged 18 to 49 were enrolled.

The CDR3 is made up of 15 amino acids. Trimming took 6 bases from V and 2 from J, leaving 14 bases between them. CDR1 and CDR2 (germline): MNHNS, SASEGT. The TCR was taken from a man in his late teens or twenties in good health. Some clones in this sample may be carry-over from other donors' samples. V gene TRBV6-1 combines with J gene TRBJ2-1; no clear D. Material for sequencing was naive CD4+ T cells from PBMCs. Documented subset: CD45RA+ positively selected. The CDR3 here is CASRTAPAPYNEQFF. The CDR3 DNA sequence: TGTGCCAGCAGAACAGCCCCGGCCCCCTACAATGAGCAGTTCTTC.